Reported below is one T cell receptor beta chain. The sample holds a few counts of this clonotype. Its antigen remains unidentified. Within one base of it there is no much larger clone, and no base qualities were kept. The sample comes from a study of T-cell reconstitution after alpha-beta-depleted transplantation in children listed by TCRdb under 2016. At the level of the whole study: Using TCR repertoire profiling, the study followed T-cell immune reconstitution in a quantitative way in children after TCRalphabeta/CD19-depleted allogeneic hematopoietic cell transplantation.

On the study overall, not on this receptor specifically: In some patients, high TCRbeta diversity at day 60 was attributed to recipient T cells and intrathymic progenitors that had survived conditioning. The apparently early recovery of alphabetaT-cell counts about two months after transplant reportedly depended on only several hundred rapidly expanded clones that came from non-depleted graft cells. The frequencies of hyperexpanded clones fell over the following months, and after one year, T-cell counts and TCRbeta diversity were mostly attributed to newly produced T cells.

The time point label on this specimen signifies: day 60 (about 2 months) after transplantation. In light of the paper, this sample's treatment or condition label describes: allogeneic hematopoietic cell transplantation with graft depleted of TCRalphabeta T cells and CD19 B cells. The transplant recipients were children given TCRalphabeta/CD19-depleted allogeneic hematopoietic cell grafts. The receptor library was made with PCR. These reads were obtained on an Illumina HiSeq 2500. Molecular barcoding was employed in the preparation of TCR libraries, with unique molecular identifiers being used to normalize TCRbeta repertoire quantification. The raw public data were reprocessed by TCRdb itself: fastp quality trimming at Q25, MiXCR clonotype calling, in-frame beta chains only. A single entry per CDR3 protein holds the most common genes and DNA from its merged rows. The sample table contains approximately 97,000 distinct CDR3 sequences; only one count was recorded for 4.5% to 7.5% of them. Clones ranked in the top ten supply more than 5.5% of the sample.

V drops 2 bases and J drops 7 bases, leaving 12 bases in between. CDR3 length: 13 amino acids, cysteine to phenylalanine. Just CDR3 DNA is preserved here, 39 bases in frame from base 1. The germline V gene provides CDR1 ENHRY and CDR2 SYGVKD. The TCR comes from a female patient between 2 and 15 years old who had a stem cell transplant for Fanconi anemia, so the T cells may come from the graft donor. Here the sequenced sample was PBMCs, mostly from graft donor cells, taken 60 days after TCRalphabeta/CD19-depleted stem cell transplant. The V and J genes are TRBV10-3 and TRBJ2-7, with the D gene uncertain. The sequenced DNA: TGTGCCATCAGTGAGCGACCCGCGGAGGAGCAGTACTTC. The translation is CAISERPAEEQYF.